This T cell receptor beta chain is from a study of shared clonotypes between healthy human individuals. Only in-frame clones appear in the TCRdb table, and some are missing; sequencing was by immunoSEQ multiplex PCR. The table lists a few hundred thousand clones, around 95% of them singletons, with 0.1% to 0.11% in the top ten. This clone was picked up one time. Cells designated naive CD8 were CD45RO-negative and were positively selected for CCR7, with terminally differentiated effector memory CD45RA+ cells excluded. This sequence originates from a woman in her twenties or thirties in good health. The sequenced sample consisted of naive CD8+ T cells sorted from blood.

The CDR3 bases are TGTGCCAGCAGCACCCGGAGGCGCGGCAATAGCCCCAATGAGCAGTTCTTC. The encoded protein is CASSTRRRGNSPNEQFF. V usage is TRBV9 and J usage is TRBJ2-1; D perhaps matches TRBD2 (5 bases). V dropped 4 bases and J dropped 6 bases, with 23 bases sitting between them. Germline V CDR1 and CDR2: SGDLS, YYNGEE. There are 17 residues in the CDR3.